These 11 T cell receptor beta chains came from one sample sequenced in a study of blood T cell repertoires in COVID-19. Method: immunoSEQ multiplex PCR; TCRdb's copy keeps in-frame clones and lacks some. Of around 130,000 clones listed, about 88% were seen once; the top ten hold 3.5% to 5%. Sequencing input: peripheral blood. The receptors stem from a man in his fifties or sixties with COVID-19, enrolled during active disease.

The V call is TRBV28, the J call TRBJ1-2; no reliable D call. In germline, CDR1 is MDHEN, CDR2 SYDVKM. Trimming took off 3 bases at V and 5 bases at J, with 13 bases between the two ends. The CDR3 covers 14 residues. Here the CDR3 DNA reads TGTGCCAGCAGTTTGCCCGGGGAGACTTATGGCTACACCTTC. Residues: CASSLPGETYGYTF.

The chain has TRBV29-1 and TRBJ2-2; TRBD2 matches 11 bases. With V trimmed by 6 bases and J by 6 bases, 3 bases remained unmatched. CDR1 is SQVTM and CDR2 is ANQGSEA in the germline V gene. CDR3 length equals 13 residues. The CDR3 DNA reads TGCAGCGTCGCGGGACTAGCGGCCGGGGAGCTGTTTTTT. Encoded protein: CSVAGLAAGELFF.

The chain couples TRBV4-2 to TRBJ1-4; a weak D match, TRBD1 (5 bases). This CDR3 comprises 15 residues. The V gene lost 1 base and the J gene lost 7 bases, with 13 bases spanning the gap. Germline V gene data show CDR1 as LGHNA and CDR2 as YNFKEQ. The CDR3 nucleotides are TGTGCCAGCAGCCAAGTCATCAGGGTAACTGAAAAACTGTTTTTT. Translation: CASSQVIRVTEKLFF.

This sequence joins TRBV24-1 and TRBJ1-2; 8 nucleotides agree with TRBD1. The V gene end was trimmed by 4 bases and the J gene end by 3 bases; junction bases not matched to a gene: 3. The CDR3 totals 14 residues. The germline V gene has CDR1 KGHDR and CDR2 SFDVKD. CDR3 sequence (DNA): TGTGCCACCAGTGACCCGGGACAGGACTATGGCTACACCTTC. It is translated as CATSDPGQDYGYTF.

The chain links TRBV11-2 to TRBJ2-1, with 12 positions matching TRBD2. The germline gives CDR1 SGHAT, CDR2 FQNNGV. This CDR3 has 16 amino acids. With V trimmed by 1 base and J by 4 bases, 2 bases remained unmatched. CDR3 loop: CASSLVLAGGYNEQFF. CDR3 in DNA: TGTGCCAGCAGCTTAGTGCTAGCGGGAGGGTACAATGAGCAGTTCTTC.

This clone was found a few times. The chain has TRBV5-1 and TRBJ2-1; 7 bases map to TRBD2. This CDR3 has 13 amino acids. V was pared by 5 bases and J by 9 bases, with 8 bases of the junction left unmatched. Germline assignment: CDR1 SGHRS and CDR2 YFSETQ. DNA for the CDR3: TGCGCCAGCAGGATCTCGGCGGGAGCTGAGCAGTTCTTC. Encoded protein: CASRISAGAEQFF.

The chain links TRBV6-5 to TRBJ1-6, with 11 bases identical to TRBD1. This CDR3 has 14 residues. The J segment lost 7 bases and the V segment lost 8 bases, leaving 4 bases of the junction unmatched. The germline gives CDR1 MNHEY, CDR2 SVGAGI. The CDR3 reads CASVRTGGNSPLHF. The CDR3 nucleotides read TGTGCCAGCGTGCGGACAGGGGGCAATTCACCCCTCCACTTT.

The chain couples TRBV28 to TRBJ1-1, with D perhaps matching TRBD1 (5 bases). The CDR3 totals 13 residues. Germline values: CDR1 MDHEN, CDR2 SYDVKM. V lost 6 bases and J lost 5, with 13 bases in between. The DNA for the CDR3 is TGTGCCAGCAGCCTGGGAGGGGAAACTGAAGCTTTCTTT. Its protein product is CASSLGGETEAFF.

This rearrangement joins TRBV30 to TRBJ2-3, with D maybe TRBD2 (6 bases). The length of the CDR3 is 13 residues. Trimming pared 0 bases from V and 4 bases from J, leaving 8 bases between. Germline CDR1 is GTSNPN and CDR2 is SVGIG (reference sequence). The CDR3 sequence: CAWSVTGADTQYF. CDR3 DNA: TGTGCCTGGAGTGTGACGGGGGCAGATACGCAGTATTTT.

Turning to this clone: Other nucleotide sequences from this sample produce the same CDR3. The chain uses TRBV7-9 and TRBJ1-4, with 9 positions matching TRBD1. The V and J ends lost 5 bases and 5 bases, in that order; junction bases with no gene match: 3. Germline V lookup: CDR1 SEHNR, CDR2 FQNEAQ (reference sequence). CDR3 length: 14 amino acids. CDR3 DNA: TGTGCCAGCAGCAGTGACAGGGGGAATGAAAAACTGTTTTTT. Protein: CASSSDRGNEKLFF.

The chain couples TRBV18 to TRBJ1-5, with D hard to call. There are 14 residues in the CDR3. V was trimmed by 1 base and J by 2 bases, leaving 6 bases between them. Germline V CDR1 and CDR2: KGHSH, LQKENI. The DNA for the CDR3 is TGTGCCAGCTCACCACAGCCGGGCAATCAGCCCCAGCATTTT. As protein: CASSPQPGNQPQHF. The whole variable domain, filled in from reference TRBV18 and TRBJ1-5, reads NAGVMQNPRHLVRRRGQEARLRCSPMKGHSHVYWYRQLPEEGLKFMVYLQKENIIDESGMPKERFSAEFPKEGPSILRIQQVVRGDSAAYFCASSPQPGNQPQHFGDGTRLSIL.